Given below is one T cell receptor (beta chain) in context. What it binds is unknown. The sample belongs to a study of circulating and synovial CD4+ cells in juvenile arthritis. Study outcomes and limitations: Compared with bulk blood, circulating pathogenic-like lymphocytes shared substantially more CDR3 sequences with synovial T cells. Some such blood samples were as oligoclonal as synovium. Vbeta family usage analysis did not detect the pathogenic-like versus bulk difference.

Sequenced samples came from active juvenile idiopathic arthritis patients. Germline trimming cut 3 bases from V and 5 bases from J; bases unmatched to any gene: 17. The CDR3 contains 18 residues. Germline loops: CDR1 SGHNT, CDR2 YYREEE (reference sequence). The data were produced by immunoSEQ multiplex PCR, yet TCRdb's version contains in-frame clones alone and is incomplete. Here the sample spans fewer than 35,000 clones, roughly 95% being singletons. The specimen sequenced was CD4+ T cells from blood. This receptor was taken from a human donor with juvenile idiopathic arthritis. This chain joins TRBV5-4 and TRBJ2-7, with 10 positions matching TRBD2. CDR3 residues: CASSSTGRGLASPNEQYF. Here the CDR3 DNA reads TGTGCCAGCAGCTCCACGGGCAGGGGACTAGCGAGCCCCAACGAGCAGTACTTC.